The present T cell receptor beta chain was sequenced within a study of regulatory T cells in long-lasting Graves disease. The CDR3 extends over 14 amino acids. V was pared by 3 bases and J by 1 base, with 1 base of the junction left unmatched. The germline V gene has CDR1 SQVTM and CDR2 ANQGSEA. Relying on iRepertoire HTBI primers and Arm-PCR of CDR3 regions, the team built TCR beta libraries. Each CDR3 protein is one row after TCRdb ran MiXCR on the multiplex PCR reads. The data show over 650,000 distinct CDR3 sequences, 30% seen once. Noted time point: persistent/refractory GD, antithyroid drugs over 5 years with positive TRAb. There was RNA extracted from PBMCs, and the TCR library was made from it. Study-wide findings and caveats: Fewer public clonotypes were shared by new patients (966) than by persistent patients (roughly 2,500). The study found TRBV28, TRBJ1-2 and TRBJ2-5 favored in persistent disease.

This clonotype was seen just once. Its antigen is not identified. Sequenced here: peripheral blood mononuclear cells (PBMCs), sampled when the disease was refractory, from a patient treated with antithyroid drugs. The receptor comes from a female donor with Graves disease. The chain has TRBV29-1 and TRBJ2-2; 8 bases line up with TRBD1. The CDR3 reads CSVDRGLNTGELFF. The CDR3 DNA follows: TGCAGCGTTGACAGGGGGCTGAACACCGGGGAGCTGTTTTTT.